Shown below are 17 T cell receptor beta chains from a single sample sequenced in a study of molecular identifiers for immune sequencing clone quantification. TCRdb re-derived calls from the PCR reads in MiXCR, one entry per CDR3 protein. This sample has about 640,000 distinct CDR3 sequences, with just under 20% found just once. The specimen sequenced was naive CD8+ T cells from blood, with Jurkat cell RNA spiked in. Subset described: FACS-sorted CD8+CD4-CCR7+CD45RA+ naive T cells. The receptor set was obtained from a human donor in good health. Some libraries in this study had Jurkat cell RNA spiked in.

In regard to this clonotype: A clone one base away is much larger, so this may be a read error. J is TRBJ1-4 and V is TRBV12-3 or TRBV12-4, with a weak D call TRBD1 (6 bases). The CDR3 is 15 residues long. Trimming shortened V by 5 bases and J by 6 bases, and 16 bases separated the two germline ends. In DNA, the CDR3 is TGTGCCAGCAGTCCAACAGGGCTCTCTGATGAAAAACTGTTTTTT. It is translated as CASSPTGLSDEKLFF.

The sample holds many counts of this clonotype. J is TRBJ2-1 and V is TRBV4-3; 10 bases are a match to TRBD1. Germline V gives CDR1 LGHNA, CDR2 YSLEER. The CDR3 has 15 residues. The V and J ends lost 5 bases and 1 base, in that order; junction bases with no gene match: 2. CDR3 loop: CASSGDRGSYNEQFF. CDR3 nucleotide sequence: TGCGCCAGCAGCGGGGACAGGGGATCCTACAATGAGCAGTTCTTC.

Ten or more counts support this clonotype. The J gene is TRBJ2-3, the V gene TRBV27; D might be TRBD2 (7 bases). CDR3 length: 16 residues. The V gene lost 3 bases and the J gene lost 2 bases, with 15 bases spanning the gap. The germline CDR1 and CDR2 sequences are MNHEY and SMNVEV (reference sequence). The CDR3 reads CASSLLRGADTDTQYF. The CDR3 nucleotides are TGTGCCAGCAGTTTGTTACGGGGGGCTGACACAGATACGCAGTATTTT.

Turning to this clonotype: With a much larger clone just one base away, this may be a read error. The chain is built from TRBV7-9 and TRBJ1-5, with D perhaps TRBD1 (6 bases). The CDR3 extends over 15 amino acids. Trimming stripped 5 bases from V and 3 bases from J, with 14 bases between. CDR1 and CDR2 from the germline V gene are SEHNR and FQNEAQ (reference sequence). CDR3 bases: TGTGCCAGCAGCGGCGGGGGGGCGGACAATCAGCCCCAGCATTTT. This encodes CASSGGGADNQPQHF.

This clonotype turned up a few times. This rearrangement joins TRBV9 to TRBJ2-5; TRBD2 matches at 10 bases. Germline CDR1 is SGDLS and CDR2 is YYNGEE. J was trimmed by 5 bases and V by 3 bases; bases with no gene match: 4. The CDR3 totals 14 residues. The CDR3 here is CASSGQGLAETQYF. CDR3 coding DNA: TGTGCCAGCAGCGGCCAGGGACTAGCGGAGACCCAGTACTTC.

The gene calls are TRBV5-4 and TRBJ2-5; a weak D match, TRBD2 (6 bases). Trimming shortened V by 0 bases and J by 5 bases, and 17 bases separated the two germline ends. The length of the CDR3 is 16 residues. Germline values: CDR1 SGHNT, CDR2 YYREEE (reference sequence). CDR3 DNA: TGTGCCAGCAGCTTGGCCGGGGCTAGCGATGGGGAGACCCAGTACTTC. This codes for CASSLAGASDGETQYF.

This clonotype was seen only a few times. V is TRBV16 and J is TRBJ2-7; D is possibly TRBD1 (6 bases). The length of the CDR3 is 16 residues. The V gene's germline CDR1 is KGHSY and CDR2 FQNENV. Trimming cost V 1 base and J 3 bases, with 16 bases left between them. CDR3 region: CASSQFITGRSYEQYF. The CDR3 bases are TGTGCCAGCAGCCAATTCATTACAGGGAGAAGCTACGAGCAGTACTTC.

The chain joins TRBV7-2 to TRBJ2-3, with 9 bases fitting TRBD2. CDR3 length: 18 residues. Germline loops: CDR1 SGHTA, CDR2 FQGNSA. With 4 bases clipped from V and 1 base from J, the junction kept 12 bases outside the gene matches. CDR3 DNA: TGTGCCAGCAGCTCGCGGGGGGCGGGAGGGCCTGGCACAGATACGCAGTATTTT. It specifies CASSSRGAGGPGTDTQYF.

This clonotype appeared a few times. The chain carries TRBV30 and TRBJ2-2, with D uncertain. V lost 0 bases and J lost 4, with 3 bases in between. Germline values: CDR1 GTSNPN, CDR2 SVGIG (reference sequence). This CDR3 has 12 residues. CDR3 in DNA: TGTGCCTGGAGTGTCATCACCGGGGAGCTGTTTTTT. Translated, it gives CAWSVITGELFF.

Worth noting for this clonotype: A single base separates this from a much larger clone, so it may be a read error. V gene TRBV20-1 combines with J gene TRBJ1-5; 8 bases map to TRBD1. Germline V gene lookup returns CDR1 DFQATT and CDR2 SNEGSKA (reference sequence). The CDR3 runs 12 residues. The CDR3 DNA reads as TGCTGTGCTATACAGGGGGGTCAGCCCCAGCATTTT. Translated: CCAIQGGQPQHF.

Of note for this clonotype: A much larger clone lies a single base off, so this may be a read error. The genes are TRBV7-9 and TRBJ2-7; TRBD2 agrees at 8 bases. V lost 3 bases and J lost 0; bases outside the gene matches: 16. CDR1 and CDR2 (germline): SEHNR, FQNEAQ (reference sequence). The CDR3 has 19 residues. The DNA for the CDR3 is TGTGCCAGCAGCTTCCGGCCGGGAGAAGCGGGGGTCCGCTCCTACGAGCAGTACTTC. Protein: CASSFRPGEAGVRSYEQYF.

This clonotype was seen ten or more times. The chain links TRBV25-1 to TRBJ2-7; D may be TRBD1 (6 bases). V gave up 5 bases and J gave up 7 bases, with 9 bases separating them. CDR1 is MGHDK and CDR2 is SYGVNS in the germline V gene. This CDR3 comprises 11 residues. The CDR3 here is CASSFGQEQYF. The CDR3 region has the DNA TGTGCCAGCAGTTTTGGACAGGAGCAGTACTTC.

This clonotype was seen more than once but under ten times. This chain connects TRBV27 to TRBJ2-7; TRBD1 matches at 7 bases. The junction had 7 bases not matched to a gene; V was cut back by 3 bases and J by 2 bases. This CDR3 comprises 15 residues. CDR1 and CDR2 (germline): MNHEY, SMNVEV (reference sequence). CDR3 protein: CASSFGTGTAYEQYF. Written as DNA, the CDR3 is TGTGCCAGCAGTTTTGGGACCGGGACAGCCTACGAGCAGTACTTC.

Comments on this clonotype: Given a much more abundant clone one base away, this may be a read error. The V and J genes are TRBV9 and TRBJ2-7; possible D gene TRBD2, 6 bases. The V gene's germline CDR1 is SGDLS and CDR2 YYNGEE. This CDR3 is built from 14 residues. Trimming stripped 4 bases from V and 1 base from J, with 12 bases between. The CDR3 DNA is TGTGCCAGCAGCTCCCGACTAGGGTCCTACGAGCAGTACTTC. Its protein is CASSSRLGSYEQYF.

The V call is TRBV29-1, the J call TRBJ1-2; D remains ambiguous. The V gene lost 1 base and the J gene lost 8 bases, with 14 bases spanning the gap. The CDR3 contains 13 residues. Germline CDR1 is SQVTM and CDR2 is ANQGSEA. This CDR3 reads CSVEADLGHGYTF. CDR3 coding DNA: TGCAGCGTTGAAGCCGACCTGGGCCACGGCTACACCTTC.

The chain employs TRBV7-9 and TRBJ2-3; 11 bases line up with TRBD1. The junction had 7 bases not matched to a gene; V was cut back by 5 bases and J by 3 bases. The CDR3 runs 16 residues. Germline V gives CDR1 SEHNR, CDR2 FQNEAQ (reference sequence). CDR3 residues: CASSLGQGARTDTQYF. CDR3 in DNA: TGTGCCAGCAGCCTAGGACAGGGGGCTAGGACAGATACGCAGTATTTT.

Ten or more counts support this clonotype. V and J are TRBV15 and TRBJ2-3; TRBD1 or TRBD2 may be the D gene (5 bases each). The germline CDR1 and CDR2 sequences are LNHNV and YYDKDF (reference sequence). CDR3 length: 14 amino acids. V lost 4 bases and J lost 2, with 10 bases in between. The CDR3 region has the DNA TGTGCCACCAGCACCGGGACCGACACAGATACGCAGTATTTT. Its translation is CATSTGTDTDTQYF.